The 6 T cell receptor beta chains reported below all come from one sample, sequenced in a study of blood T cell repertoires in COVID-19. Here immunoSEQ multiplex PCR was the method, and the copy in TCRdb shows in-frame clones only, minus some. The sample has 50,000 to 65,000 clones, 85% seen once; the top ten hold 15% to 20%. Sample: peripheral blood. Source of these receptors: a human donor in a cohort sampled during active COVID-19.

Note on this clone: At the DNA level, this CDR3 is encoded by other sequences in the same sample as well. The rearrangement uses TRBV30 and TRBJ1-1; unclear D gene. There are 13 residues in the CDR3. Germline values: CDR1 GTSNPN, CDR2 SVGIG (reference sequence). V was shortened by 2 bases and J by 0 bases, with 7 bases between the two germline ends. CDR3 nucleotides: TGTGCCTGGAGTCCGGGGATGAACACTGAAGCTTTCTTT. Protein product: CAWSPGMNTEAFF.

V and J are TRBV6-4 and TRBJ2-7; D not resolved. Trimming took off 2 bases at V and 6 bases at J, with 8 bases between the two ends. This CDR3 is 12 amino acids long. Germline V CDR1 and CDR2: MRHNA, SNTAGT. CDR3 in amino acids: CASSDMTGEQYF. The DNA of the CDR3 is TGTGCCAGCAGTGACATGACGGGCGAGCAGTACTTC.

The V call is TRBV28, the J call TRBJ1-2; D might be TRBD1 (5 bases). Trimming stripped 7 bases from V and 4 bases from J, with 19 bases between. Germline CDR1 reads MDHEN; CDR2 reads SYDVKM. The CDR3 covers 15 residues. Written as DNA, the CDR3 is TGTGCCAGCATTGACGGCGGGGGGACGGGCTATGGCTACACCTTC. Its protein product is CASIDGGGTGYGYTF.

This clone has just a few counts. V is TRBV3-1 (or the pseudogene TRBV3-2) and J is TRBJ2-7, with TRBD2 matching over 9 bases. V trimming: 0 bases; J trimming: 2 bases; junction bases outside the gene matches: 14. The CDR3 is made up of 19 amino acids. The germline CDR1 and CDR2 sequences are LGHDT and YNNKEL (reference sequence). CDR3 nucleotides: TGTGCCAGCAGCCAAGATCCCCCCGGGGGAGTAGCGGGGGCCTACGAGCAGTACTTC. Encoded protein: CASSQDPPGGVAGAYEQYF.

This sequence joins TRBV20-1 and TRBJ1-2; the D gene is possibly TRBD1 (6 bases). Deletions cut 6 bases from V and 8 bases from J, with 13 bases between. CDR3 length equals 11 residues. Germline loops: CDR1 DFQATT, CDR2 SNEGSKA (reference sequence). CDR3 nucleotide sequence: TGCAGTGCCACGTCACAGGGCGGCTACACCTTC. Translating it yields CSATSQGGYTF.

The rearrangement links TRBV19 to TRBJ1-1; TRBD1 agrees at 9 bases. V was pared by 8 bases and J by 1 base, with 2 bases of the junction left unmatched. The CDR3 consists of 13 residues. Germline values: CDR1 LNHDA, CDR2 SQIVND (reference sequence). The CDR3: CASGDRANTEAFF. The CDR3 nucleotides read TGTGCCAGTGGGGACAGGGCGAACACTGAAGCTTTCTTT.